These 21 T cell receptor beta chains were all obtained from the same sample, sequenced in a study of B cell selection in AIRE deficiency. CD4+CD127+ cells were sorted as the conventional CD4 T cells. This table comes from immunoSEQ multiplex PCR, and its TCRdb copy is limited to in-frame clones, with some not included. This sample yields tens of thousands of clones, of which approximately 96% are seen a single time; roughly 0.2% belongs to the top ten. Sequencing was carried out using conventional CD4+ T cells sorted from PBMCs. These TCRs come from a human donor with AIRE deficiency.

The genes are TRBV29-1 and TRBJ1-4; TRBD1 is a possible D gene (6 bases). Trimming pared 2 bases from V and 7 bases from J, leaving 8 bases between. This CDR3 region has 12 residues. Germline loops: CDR1 SQVTM, CDR2 ANQGSEA. The CDR3: CSVELGGEKLFF. The CDR3 nucleotides are TGCAGCGTTGAATTAGGGGGTGAAAAACTGTTTTTT.

This chain joins TRBV7-7 and TRBJ2-5; 14 nucleotides match TRBD2. The CDR3 has 17 amino acids. CDR1 is SSHAT, CDR2 FNYEAQ, per germline (reference sequence). The ends lost 5 bases at V and 4 bases at J; junction bases unmatched: 9. In DNA, the CDR3 is TGTGCCAGCAGCCTGTCCGGGACTAGCGGGAGTGGAGAGACCCAGTACTTC. Translation gives CASSLSGTSGSGETQYF. The complete variable domain, with remaining parts taken from reference TRBV7-7 and TRBJ2-5, reads GAGVSQSPRYKVTKRGQDVTLRCDPISSHATLYWYQQALGQGPEFLTYFNYEAQPDKSGLPSDRFSAERPEGSISTLTIQRTEQRDSAMYRCASSLSGTSGSGETQYFGPGTRLLVL.

This chain links TRBV28 with TRBJ2-5, with TRBD2 as a possible D gene (5 bases). The CDR3 loop spans 16 amino acids. Trimming pared 2 bases from V and 5 bases from J, leaving 18 bases between. Germline V gene data show CDR1 as MDHEN and CDR2 as SYDVKM. In nucleotides, the CDR3 is TGTGCCAGCAGTTTAGCCCGGGGTCCGAGGTCCGAGACCCAGTACTTC. Its translation: CASSLARGPRSETQYF.

This chain links TRBV4-1 with TRBJ2-7; D not resolved. Germline loops: CDR1 MGHRA, CDR2 YSYEKL. Trimming pared 2 bases from V and 5 bases from J, leaving 13 bases between. This CDR3 contains 14 residues. The CDR3 protein is CASSQIKGWDEQYF. The CDR3 nucleotides are TGCGCCAGCAGCCAAATAAAAGGATGGGACGAGCAGTACTTC.

The V call is TRBV7-2, the J call TRBJ2-3; D is unresolved. Germline loops: CDR1 SGHTA, CDR2 FQGNSA. The CDR3 loop spans 13 amino acids. The ends were cut back, 5 bases at V and 4 bases at J, with 10 bases in the middle. This CDR3 reads CASSAPGPDTQYF. The CDR3 nucleotides are TGTGCCAGCAGCGCCCCGGGCCCAGATACGCAGTATTTT.

The chain couples TRBV6-5 to TRBJ2-7; the match to TRBD2 covers 10 bases. CDR1 is MNHEY and CDR2 is SVGAGI in the germline V gene. J was trimmed by 2 bases and V by 6 bases; bases with no gene match: 10. The CDR3 loop spans 16 amino acids. CDR3 protein: CASRYSRTSGTYEQYF. In DNA form, the CDR3 reads TGTGCCAGCAGGTACAGCCGGACTAGCGGTACCTACGAGCAGTACTTC.

This clone appeared a few times. The rearrangement uses TRBV28 and TRBJ2-2; 13 bases line up with TRBD2. The germline CDR1 and CDR2 sequences are MDHEN and SYDVKM. This CDR3 is built from 16 residues. V shed 3 bases, J shed 7 bases, and the junction held 5 bases outside the gene matches. The CDR3 reads CASSLLGTSGNGELFF. The CDR3 DNA follows: TGTGCCAGCAGTTTGCTCGGGACTAGCGGGAACGGGGAGCTGTTTTTT.

The V gene is TRBV15, the J gene TRBJ2-5; TRBD2 aligns across 7 bases. The V gene end was trimmed by 5 bases and the J gene end by 6 bases; junction bases not matched to a gene: 12. The CDR3 spans 15 residues. CDR1 and CDR2 (germline): LNHNV, YYDKDF (reference sequence). In nucleotides, the CDR3 is TGTGCCACCAGCCGGGGGGAGGGAGCATTCAAGACCCAGTACTTC. Translated: CATSRGEGAFKTQYF. The full variable domain, with the rest looked up from reference TRBV15 and TRBJ2-5, is DAMVIQNPRYQVTQFGKPVTLSCSQTLNHNVMYWYQQKSSQAPKLLFHYYDKDFNNEADTPDNFQSRRPNTSFCFLDIRSPGLGDTAMYLCATSRGEGAFKTQYFGPGTRLLVL.

The chain carries TRBV9 and TRBJ2-7; D may be TRBD1 (6 bases). Trimming cost V 0 bases and J 1 base, with 11 bases left between them. Germline CDR1 SGDLS, CDR2 YYNGEE. The CDR3 is 15 residues long. Here the CDR3 reads CASSVEPDSSYEQYF. The CDR3 DNA reads as TGTGCCAGCAGCGTAGAACCGGACAGTTCCTACGAGCAGTACTTC.

The chain combines TRBV5-5 with TRBJ2-5, with TRBD2 identical over 9 bases. The V segment lost 5 bases and the J segment 5 bases; nucleotides outside the gene matches: 7. This CDR3 is 14 amino acids long. CDR1 and CDR2 from the germline V gene are SGHKS and YYEKEE (reference sequence). The CDR3 coding sequence is TGTGCCAGCAGTGTTAGCGGGAGTGTTGAGACCCAGTACTTC. It translates to CASSVSGSVETQYF.

The gene calls are TRBV7-3 and TRBJ2-3; unclear D gene. Germline assignment: CDR1 SGHTA and CDR2 FQGTGA. The V end lost 0 bases, the J end lost 3 bases, and 10 bases lay between the germline ends. The CDR3 spans 15 residues. The CDR3 DNA reads as TGTGCCAGCAGCTTAACATTGCGGCATACAGATACGCAGTATTTT. Its translation: CASSLTLRHTDTQYF.

The chain combines TRBV7-2 with TRBJ1-2, with 8 bases lining up with TRBD1. Germline CDR1 and CDR2: SGHTA and FQGNSA. With V trimmed by 1 base and J by 4 bases, 11 bases remained unmatched. CDR3 length: 17 residues. For the CDR3, the DNA is TGTGCCAGCAGCTTAGAGGGGGGCAGGGGGCTCGTCTATGGCTACACCTTC. This encodes CASSLEGGRGLVYGYTF.

This sequence joins TRBV28 and TRBJ2-2; 9 bases match TRBD1. The CDR3 extends over 15 amino acids. V lost 1 base, J lost 7 bases, and 4 bases stayed unmatched. Per germline, CDR1 MDHEN and CDR2 SYDVKM. The DNA of the CDR3 is TGTGCCAGCAGTTTATTACAGGGGGCGAACGGGGAGCTGTTTTTT. This sequence encodes CASSLLQGANGELFF.

The chain carries TRBV28 and TRBJ2-3, with 7 bases lining up with TRBD1. This CDR3 has 15 residues. Germline CDR1 and CDR2: MDHEN and SYDVKM. Trimming removed 5 bases from V and 6 bases from J; junction bases left unmatched: 11. The CDR3 nucleotides are TGTGCCAGCAGTCCCCCGACAGGGACAGTGGATACGCAGTATTTT. It translates to CASSPPTGTVDTQYF.

This chain joins TRBV10-3 and TRBJ2-3, with D possibly TRBD1 on 5 matching bases. Germline assignment: CDR1 ENHRY and CDR2 SYGVKD. The CDR3 contains 13 residues. V was trimmed by 4 bases and J by 5 bases, leaving 10 bases between them. CDR3 residues: CAISVAGQDTQYF. The CDR3 nucleotides are TGTGCCATCAGTGTAGCAGGACAAGATACGCAGTATTTT.

The CDR3 spells CSAGNNEQFF. CDR3 nucleotide sequence: TGCAGTGCTGGAAACAATGAGCAGTTCTTC. The J gene is TRBJ2-1, the V gene TRBV20-1, with no clear D. Germline CDR1 and CDR2: DFQATT and SNEGSKA (reference sequence). This CDR3 has 10 residues. Between the trimmed V and J ends, which lost 5 bases and 5 bases, there was a span of 4 bases.

The gene calls are TRBV19 and TRBJ1-1; D remains unclear. Trimming cost V 8 bases and J 2 bases, with 15 bases left between them. CDR1 is LNHDA, CDR2 SQIVND, per germline (reference sequence). The CDR3 covers 14 residues. In DNA form, the CDR3 reads TGTGCCAGTCGACTTCAGGCGCGTAACACTGAAGCTTTCTTT. This sequence encodes CASRLQARNTEAFF.

This clone was counted between two and nine times. The J gene is TRBJ2-2, the V gene TRBV28; D not certain. Germline loops: CDR1 MDHEN, CDR2 SYDVKM. Trimming removed 8 bases at V and 2 bases at J, with 21 bases between. The CDR3 is made up of 17 amino acids. The CDR3 loop reads CASRRDNWAVNTGELFF. CDR3 DNA sequence: TGTGCCAGCCGCCGAGACAACTGGGCCGTAAACACCGGGGAGCTGTTTTTT.

In its sample, this clone was seen once. Other DNA sequences within the sample encode an identical CDR3. The chain uses TRBV27 and TRBJ1-5, with 7 bases matching TRBD1. Looked up from germline, CDR1 is MNHEY and CDR2 is SMNVEV (reference sequence). V lost 5 bases, J lost 0 bases, and 4 bases stayed unmatched. The CDR3 length is 15 residues. Here the CDR3 reads CASSRDSYSNQPQHF. CDR3 sequence (DNA): TGTGCCAGCAGTCGGGACAGCTATAGCAATCAGCCCCAGCATTTT.

This clone was observed a single time. The genes are TRBV18 and TRBJ2-7; 7 nucleotides align to TRBD1. This CDR3 region has 14 residues. The germline gives CDR1 KGHSH, CDR2 LQKENI. The V segment lost 5 bases and the J segment 4 bases; nucleotides outside the gene matches: 8. The CDR3 region is CASSTGVPPYEQYF. CDR3 sequence (DNA): TGTGCCAGCTCAACAGGGGTCCCCCCTTACGAGCAGTACTTC.

This chain links TRBV4-2 with TRBJ1-3, with TRBD1 as a possible D gene (5 bases). V lost 4 bases and J 4 bases, leaving 14 bases between the germline ends. This CDR3 spans 15 amino acids. The germline CDR1 and CDR2 sequences are LGHNA and YNFKEQ. The CDR3 region has the DNA TGTGCCAGCAGCCTCGGGACCCACAGGGGAAACACCATATATTTT. Amino acid sequence: CASSLGTHRGNTIYF.